The 20 T cell receptor beta chains given below trace back to one sample, sequenced in a study of blood T cells in healthy people across ages. With a J-beta primer mix and a sample-barcoded 5' primer, a second PCR ran roughly 7 to 11 cycles. TCRdb used MiXCR to reprocess the 5' RACE reads, holding one entry per CDR3 protein. The profile shows some 1,800,000 distinct CDR3 sequences, roughly 43% of them singletons. The material sequenced was blood. Receptors were obtained from a human donor in good health.

Notes on this clonotype: At one boundary the junction diverges from the germline segment, which might be a read error. The J gene is TRBJ2-3, the V gene TRBV6-5, with 7 bases that match TRBD1. The CDR3 loop spans 15 amino acids. Germline V gene lookup returns CDR1 MNHEY and CDR2 SVGAGI. The CDR3 spells CTSSGDSQFTDTQYF. CDR3 sequence (DNA): TGTACCAGCAGTGGGGACAGCCAATTCACAGATACGCAGTATTTT.

This clonotype was seen at least ten times. CDR3 amino acids: CASSYGNSPLHF. CDR3 sequence (DNA): TGTGCCAGCAGTTATGGGAATTCACCCCTCCACTTT. The chain recombines TRBV28 with TRBJ1-6; D not certain. The CDR3 loop spans 12 amino acids. Germline assignment: CDR1 MDHEN and CDR2 SYDVKM. V shed 4 bases and J shed 7 bases, with 5 bases lying between them.

Comments on this clonotype: Germline and junction disagree at one end, which may indicate a read error. The rearrangement joins TRBV12-3 or TRBV12-4 to TRBJ1-4; D gene unclear. This CDR3 comprises 12 residues. CDR3 loop: CASSFSVEKPFF. In DNA form, the CDR3 reads TGTGCCAGCAGTTTCTCGGTTGAAAAACCGTTTTTT.

The chain combines TRBV12-3 or TRBV12-4 with TRBJ2-5; D might be TRBD2 (5 bases). The CDR3 runs to 16 residues. V was clipped by 5 bases and J by 0 bases, with 16 bases between them. The CDR3 here is CASSPWIGEYQETQYF. In nucleotides, the CDR3 is TGTGCCAGCAGTCCTTGGATCGGGGAGTACCAAGAGACCCAGTACTTC.

This chain links TRBV3-1 with TRBJ2-1; D ambiguous. CDR1 is LGHDT and CDR2 is YNNKEL in the germline V gene (reference sequence). The CDR3 runs 12 residues. V lost 3 bases and J 9 bases, leaving 9 bases between the germline ends. Here the CDR3 reads CASSQVYGEQFF. The CDR3 bases are TGTGCCAGCAGCCAGGTTTATGGTGAGCAGTTCTTC.

This clonotype was counted a few times. The genes are TRBV24-1 and TRBJ2-5; 8 bases are shared with TRBD2. The CDR3 contains 15 residues. J was trimmed by 4 bases and V by 2 bases; bases with no gene match: 5. Looked up from germline, CDR1 is KGHDR and CDR2 is SFDVKD. CDR3 DNA: TGTGCCACCAGTGATTACGGGAGGGGTATAGAGACCCAGTACTTC. It is translated as CATSDYGRGIETQYF.

The table lists this clonotype with a few counts. The CDR3 spells CASSLSRDRASPLHF. The CDR3 DNA follows: TGTGCCAGCAGCCTCAGCCGGGACAGGGCATCACCCCTCCACTTT. The rearrangement links TRBV7-2 to TRBJ1-6, with 9 bases lining up with TRBD1. CDR3 length: 15 amino acids. V gave up 5 bases and J gave up 10 bases; unmatched junction bases: 9. In germline, CDR1 is SGHTA, CDR2 FQGNSA.

V gene TRBV14 combines with J gene TRBJ1-1; a possible D gene is TRBD1 (5 bases). The CDR3 spans 15 residues. Germline V gives CDR1 SGHDN, CDR2 FVKESK. V was pared by 3 bases and J by 5 bases, with 16 bases between. CDR3 nucleotide sequence: TGTGCCAGCAGCCAGTTCACAGGAGGTGGTACTGAAGCTTTCTTT. Its protein product is CASSQFTGGGTEAFF.

This clonotype was seen only a few times. The chain recombines TRBV7-2 with TRBJ1-5, with a tentative D call TRBD1 (5 bases). The CDR3 covers 12 residues. Germline assignment: CDR1 SGHTA and CDR2 FQGNSA. Trimming pared 6 bases from V and 6 bases from J, leaving 9 bases between. The CDR3: CASSSTGQPQHF. The CDR3 coding sequence is TGTGCCAGCAGTTCCACAGGTCAGCCCCAGCATTTT.

The V and J genes are TRBV4-3 and TRBJ2-4; D might be TRBD1 (10 bases). Trimming pared 4 bases from V and 1 base from J, leaving 23 bases between. Germline V CDR1 and CDR2: LGHNA, YSLEER. CDR3 length: 19 amino acids. The CDR3 DNA reads as TGCGCCAGCAGCCCCACGACAGGGGGCGCGGGGGGGGCCAAAAACATTCAGTACTTC. Protein sequence: CASSPTTGGAGGAKNIQYF.

The chain joins TRBV20-1 to TRBJ2-1; possibly TRBD2 for D (6 bases). CDR3 size: 13 residues. V was shortened by 4 bases and J by 7 bases, with 14 bases between the two germline ends. The V gene's germline CDR1 is DFQATT and CDR2 SNEGSKA (reference sequence). Here the CDR3 DNA reads TGCAGTGCTATATTACTTCGGGGGAATGAGCAGTTCTTC. It translates to CSAILLRGNEQFF.

This clonotype has only a few counts. This rearrangement joins TRBV7-2 to TRBJ2-1; TRBD2 is a possible D gene (6 bases). Germline V gene data show CDR1 as SGHTA and CDR2 as FQGNSA. Between the trimmed V and J ends, which lost 5 bases and 2 bases, there was a span of 16 bases. This CDR3 region has 16 residues. CDR3 region: CASSLAGSQPYNEQFF. In DNA form, the CDR3 reads TGTGCCAGCAGCCTCGCCGGGAGCCAACCCTACAATGAGCAGTTCTTC.

This clonotype was found once. A much larger clone sits a single nucleotide away, making a read error possible. The chain carries TRBV6-2 or TRBV6-3 and TRBJ1-1; weak D call: TRBD1 (6 bases). Germline CDR1 is MNHEY and CDR2 is SVGEGT. The CDR3 length is 13 residues. The CDR3 sequence is CASILGGNTKAFF. The DNA for the CDR3 is TGTGCCAGCATTCTAGGGGGAAACACTAAAGCTTTCTTT.

This clonotype was picked up many times. This chain connects TRBV20-1 to TRBJ2-1; tentative D call: TRBD2 (6 bases). CDR1 is DFQATT, CDR2 SNEGSKA, per germline (reference sequence). The V end lost 0 bases, the J end lost 7 bases, and 7 bases lay between the germline ends. CDR3 size: 12 residues. The CDR3 here is CSAREGGNEQFF. The CDR3 DNA follows: TGCAGTGCTAGAGAGGGGGGTAATGAGCAGTTCTTC.

V and J are TRBV9 and TRBJ2-7, with D possibly being TRBD1 or TRBD2 (5 bases each). Germline CDR1 reads SGDLS; CDR2 reads YYNGEE. The CDR3 has 15 residues. Trimming removed 4 bases from V and 3 bases from J, with 17 bases in between. CDR3 sequence reads: CASSSGVGPSYEQYF. The CDR3 bases are TGTGCCAGCAGCTCCGGAGTGGGACCCAGCTACGAGCAGTACTTC. The entire variable domain, with the rest obtained from reference TRBV9 and TRBJ2-7, is as follows: DSGVTQTPKHLITATGQRVTLRCSPRSGDLSVYWYQQSLDQGLQFLIQYYNGEERAKGNILERFSAQQFPDLHSELNLSSLELGDSALYFCASSSGVGPSYEQYFGPGTRLTVT.

The CDR3 nucleotides read TGTGCCGCCTCGAGTCCTCCATCCTACGAGCAGTACTTC. The encoded protein is CAASSPPSYEQYF. The rearrangement uses TRBV2 and TRBJ2-7; D unclear. The V end lost 11 bases, the J end lost 1 base, and 15 bases lay between the germline ends. The CDR3 is made up of 13 amino acids. Germline CDR1 SNHLY, CDR2 FYNNEI. Together with reference TRBV2 and TRBJ2-7, the CDR3 gives the full variable domain: EPEVTQTPSHQVTQMGQEVILRCVPISNHLYFYWYRQILGQKVEFLVSFYNNEISEKSEIFDDQFSVERPDGSNFTLKIRSTKLEDSAMYFCAASSPPSYEQYFGPGTRLTVT.

This chain joins TRBV4-2 and TRBJ2-3; 10 bases match TRBD2. The trim removed 4 bases at V and 5 bases at J, leaving 9 bases unmatched. The CDR3 length is 16 residues. CDR1 is LGHNA, CDR2 YNFKEQ, per germline. In DNA form, the CDR3 reads TGTGCCAGCAGCCGAGGACCTAGCGGGGGAGAAGATACGCAGTATTTT. This encodes CASSRGPSGGEDTQYF.

This clonotype was observed a few times. The V and J genes are TRBV7-2 and TRBJ2-4; no clear D. V lost 3 bases and J 9 bases, leaving 15 bases between the germline ends. The CDR3 sequence is 14 residues long. CDR1 and CDR2 (germline): SGHTA, FQGNSA. Here the CDR3 reads CASSLMGSRSIQYF. The CDR3 DNA reads TGTGCCAGCAGCTTGATGGGGTCTCGGAGCATTCAGTACTTC.

This chain's CDR3 is CSARDSSPNEQFF. In DNA, the CDR3 is TGCAGTGCTAGAGATTCCAGCCCCAATGAGCAGTTCTTC. The V call is TRBV20-1, the J call TRBJ2-1; no clear D gene. CDR3 size: 13 residues. Per the germline V gene, CDR1 is DFQATT and CDR2 is SNEGSKA (reference sequence). V was trimmed by 0 bases and J by 6 bases, leaving 9 bases between them.

This clonotype was detected a few times. J is TRBJ1-2 and V is TRBV11-2, with D possibly matching TRBD1 (5 bases). Germline V gene sequence: CDR1 SGHAT, CDR2 FQNNGV. The germline V and J ends were trimmed by 0 bases and 3 bases, with 11 bases remaining between them. The CDR3 runs 15 residues. The CDR3 DNA reads as TGTGCCAGCAGCTTAGATGTGGCAGGGTACTATGGCTACACCTTC. Protein: CASSLDVAGYYGYTF. The full variable domain, its missing parts supplied by reference TRBV11-2 and TRBJ1-2, is EAGVAQSPRYKIIEKRQSVAFWCNPISGHATLYWYQQILGQGPKLLIQFQNNGVVDDSQLPKDRFSAERLKGVDSTLKIQPAKLEDSAVYLCASSLDVAGYYGYTFGSGTRLTVV.